This T cell receptor beta chain was documented in a study of cytomegalovirus exposure and HLA in healthy donors. Study-wide points: Through in vitro validation, a few CMV-associated chains were shown to be specific for CMV antigens. Per published reports, the classifier diagnosed cytomegalovirus status with high specificity and sensitivity. Altogether, 150 to 200 TCR beta chains were recorded as cytomegalovirus-associated.

Assay used: immunoSEQ multiplex PCR; TCRdb lists only in-frame clones, some missing. This sample has 120,000 to 150,000 clones, with about 90% found just once. With regard to this clone: Its target is not known.

The sample comprised PBMCs. This clonotype originated in a man between 18 and 35 years old in good health and CMV-seronegative.

CDR3 sequence reads: CATSSAPPRASYEQYF. The CDR3, as DNA: TGTGCCACCAGCAGCGCCCCGCCGAGGGCCTCCTACGAGCAGTACTTC. The chain employs TRBV15 and TRBJ2-7; TRBD2 might be the D (5 bases). This CDR3 is built from 16 residues. CDR1 and CDR2 from the germline V gene are LNHNV and YYDKDF (reference sequence). V gave up 3 bases and J gave up 0 bases, with 15 bases separating them.